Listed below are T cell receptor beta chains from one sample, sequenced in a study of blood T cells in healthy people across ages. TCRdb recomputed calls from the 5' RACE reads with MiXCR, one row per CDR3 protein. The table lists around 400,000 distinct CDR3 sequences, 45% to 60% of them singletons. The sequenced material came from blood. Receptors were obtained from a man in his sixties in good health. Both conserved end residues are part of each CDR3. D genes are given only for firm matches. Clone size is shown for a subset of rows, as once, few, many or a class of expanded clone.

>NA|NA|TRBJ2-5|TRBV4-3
TGCGCCAGCGGCCAAGAGTTGAGAGGTTTAGAGACCCAGTACTTC
CASGQELRGLETQYF
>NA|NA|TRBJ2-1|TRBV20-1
TGCAGTTCGGGGGAGTCCACCTACAATGAGCAGTTTTTC
CSSGESTYNEQFF
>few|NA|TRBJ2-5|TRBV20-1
TGCAGTGCTAGATGGGACATCCAAGAGACCCAGTACTTC
CSARWDIQETQYF
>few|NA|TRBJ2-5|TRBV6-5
TGTGCCAGCAGTTACGGTAGGGGGACCCGTGAGACCCAGTACTTC
CASSYGRGTRETQYF
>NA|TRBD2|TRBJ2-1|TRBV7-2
TGTGCCAGCAGCTTAGTAGTGAGCGGGAGGCCCTCCAATGAGCAGTTCTTC
CASSLVVSGRPSNEQFF
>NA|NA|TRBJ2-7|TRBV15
TGTGCCACCAGCAGAGATACCACGAGGGGTGAGCAGTACTTC
CATSRDTTRGEQYF
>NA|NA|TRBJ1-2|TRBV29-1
TGCAGCGCGGACAATTCAAACTATGGCTACACCTTC
CSADNSNYGYTF
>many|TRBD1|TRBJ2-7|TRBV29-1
TGCAGCGTTGAAGATCGGACAGGGATAACACACCCCTACGAGCAGTACTTC
CSVEDRTGITHPYEQYF
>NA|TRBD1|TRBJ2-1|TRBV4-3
TGCGCCAGCAGCCAAGATGGGACAGGGGTATACAATGAGCAGTTCTTC
CASSQDGTGVYNEQFF
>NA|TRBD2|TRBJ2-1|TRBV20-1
TGCAGTGCTAGAGACCGGAGCGGGAGGGCACCTGAGCAGTTCTTC
CSARDRSGRAPEQFF
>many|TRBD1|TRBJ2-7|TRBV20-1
TGCAGTGCCGACTACCGGGGACAGCCCTACGAGCAGTACTTC
CSADYRGQPYEQYF
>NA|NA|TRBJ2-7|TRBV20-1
TGCAGTGCTAGAGAGGGGGGTGGGGCCCACGAGCAGTACTTC
CSAREGGGAHEQYF
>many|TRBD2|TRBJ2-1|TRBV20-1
TGCAGTGCTCCTGGACTAGCGGGAGGGAAGTACAATGAGCAGTTCTTC
CSAPGLAGGKYNEQFF
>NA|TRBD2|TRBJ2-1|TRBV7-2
TGTGCCAGCAGCTTACTCGGGACTACCGAGCAGTTCTTC
CASSLLGTTEQFF
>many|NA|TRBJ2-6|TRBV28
TGTGCCAGCAGTTCCCGGTATGGGGCCAACGTCCTGACTTTC
CASSSRYGANVLTF
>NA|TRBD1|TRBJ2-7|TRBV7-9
TGTGCCTCGGCTAAGGGACAGGGGGTTTTCCACGAGCAGTACTTC
CASAKGQGVFHEQYF
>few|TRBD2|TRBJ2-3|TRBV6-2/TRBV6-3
TGTGCCAGCAGTTCACACGGGGGTGCGGGAGCAACGTATTTT
CASSSHGGAGATYF
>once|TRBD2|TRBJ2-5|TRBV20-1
TGCAGTGCCCTTAGCGGGAGGGCCCGTGAGCAGTACTTC
CSALSGRAREQYF
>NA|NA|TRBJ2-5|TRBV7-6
TGTGCCAGCAGCTTAGTATCGGGAGAGACCCAGTACTTC
CASSLVSGETQYF
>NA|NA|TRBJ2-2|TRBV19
TGTGCCAGTCGAAAAGACTCAGGAGATTCCGGGGAGCTGTTTTTT
CASRKDSGDSGELFF
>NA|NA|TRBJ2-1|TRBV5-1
TGCGCCAGCAGCTTGGGTCAGGGGGGCACCTACAATGAGCAGTTCTTC
CASSLGQGGTYNEQFF